This T cell receptor beta chain was sequenced for a study of metastatic and nonmetastatic thyroid tumors. Study details: Comparison of repertoires was carried out across blood and tumor or nodule tissue from malignant and benign thyroid patients. Study-wide points: According to reports, the diversity of TCR beta was significantly higher in malignant thyroid tumors than in benign nodules, and this held in both blood and tumor samples.

No treatment of any kind had been given to any patient before thyroid surgery. This clone was detected ten times or more. Its antigen is currently unknown. Germline CDR1 reads SGHVS; CDR2 reads FNYEAQ. Trimming took 5 bases from V and 2 from J, leaving 15 bases between them. The CDR3 sequence is 16 residues long. Authors' processing steps: For papillary thyroid cancer, a distant-metastasis classifier was constructed from CDR3 differences observed across clinicopathological groups. With MiXCR, TCRdb reprocessed the PCR reads. TCRdb's processing, not the study's, gives the V and J calls here. The sample has about 10,000 clones; roughly 21% are singletons.

Sequencing was done on a sample of adjacent normal tissue. The V and J genes are TRBV7-6 and TRBJ2-2; D is undetermined. The receptor's source is a female donor with papillary thyroid cancer or a benign thyroid nodule (not recorded which). Some clones in this sample may be carry-over from other donors' samples. Here the CDR3 reads CASSPLKNLNTGELFF. The CDR3 nucleotides are TGTGCCAGCAGCCCCCTTAAGAATCTCAACACCGGGGAGCTGTTTTTT.